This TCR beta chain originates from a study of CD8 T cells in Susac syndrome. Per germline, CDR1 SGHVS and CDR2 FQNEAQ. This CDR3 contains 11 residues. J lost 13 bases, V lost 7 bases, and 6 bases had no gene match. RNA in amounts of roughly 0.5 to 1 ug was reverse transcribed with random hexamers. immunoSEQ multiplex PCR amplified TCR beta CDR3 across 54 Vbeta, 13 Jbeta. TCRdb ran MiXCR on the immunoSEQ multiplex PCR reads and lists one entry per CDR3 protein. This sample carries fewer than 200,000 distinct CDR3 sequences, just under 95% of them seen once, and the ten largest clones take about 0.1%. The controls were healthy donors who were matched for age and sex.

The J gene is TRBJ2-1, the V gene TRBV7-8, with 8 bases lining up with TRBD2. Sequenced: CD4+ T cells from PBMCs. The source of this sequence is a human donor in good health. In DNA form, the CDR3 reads TGTGCCAGCACCCTGACTAGCGATCAGTTCTTC. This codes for CASTLTSDQFF.